The 28 T cell receptor beta chains given below trace back to one sample, sequenced in a study of Graves' ophthalmopathy and Graves' hyperthyroidism. The TCR beta CDR3 regions underwent amplification from RNA transcripts. First-round RT-PCR used HTBI primers; second-round multiplex PCR followed. Via MiXCR, TCRdb re-called the multiplex PCR reads, giving one row per CDR3 protein. The repertoire holds some 380,000 distinct CDR3 sequences, approximately 15% seen once, with roughly 7% in the top ten. The sequenced material came from peripheral blood. These receptors all stem from a woman between 18 and 29 years old with stable Graves' hyperthyroidism.

This clonotype was detected ten times or more. The rearrangement joins TRBV9 to TRBJ2-5, with a tentative D call TRBD2 (6 bases). This CDR3 has 13 amino acids. Germline V gene sequence: CDR1 SGDLS, CDR2 YYNGEE. Trimming shortened V by 4 bases and J by 3 bases, and 10 bases separated the two germline ends. CDR3 coding DNA: TGTGCCAGCAGCCCGGGACTCGAAGAGACCCAGTACTTC. Protein product: CASSPGLEETQYF.

This clonotype was recorded at least ten times. The rearrangement joins TRBV9 to TRBJ1-5; D call uncertain. The CDR3 is 14 residues long. Germline values: CDR1 SGDLS, CDR2 YYNGEE. The V end was cut by 0 bases, the J end by 5 bases, with 9 bases between. The CDR3 region has the DNA TGTGCCAGCAGCGTAGGACCGGGAGATCAGCCCCAGCATTTT. Its translation is CASSVGPGDQPQHF. The full variable domain, in which reference TRBV9 and TRBJ1-5 provide the parts outside the CDR3, is DSGVTQTPKHLITATGQRVTLRCSPRSGDLSVYWYQQSLDQGLQFLIQYYNGEERAKGNILERFSAQQFPDLHSELNLSSLELGDSALYFCASSVGPGDQPQHFGDGTRLSIL.

This clonotype was counted a few times. The chain combines TRBV19 with TRBJ2-2; the match to TRBD1 covers 7 bases. The CDR3 covers 16 residues. V shed 4 bases and J 0 bases; nucleotides not matched to a gene: 5. Germline lookup yields CDR1 LNHDA and CDR2 SQIVND (reference sequence). Here the CDR3 reads CASSTRQGTNTGELFF. The CDR3 DNA sequence: TGTGCCAGTAGTACCCGACAGGGAACGAACACCGGGGAGCTGTTTTTT.

This clonotype was recorded at least ten times. The chain links TRBV7-8 to TRBJ2-7; weak D call: TRBD1 (5 bases). The CDR3 is 14 amino acids. The V end was cut by 5 bases, the J end by 3 bases, with 14 bases between. The germline gives CDR1 SGHVS, CDR2 FQNEAQ. CDR3: CASSTSPGNYEQYF. In DNA, the CDR3 is TGTGCCAGCAGCACCTCCCCAGGGAACTACGAGCAGTACTTC.

This clonotype was detected ten times or more. J is TRBJ2-7 and V is TRBV28, with 7 bases lining up with TRBD2. Per germline, CDR1 MDHEN and CDR2 SYDVKM. Losses at the gene ends were 6 bases for V and 4 bases for J; bases not matched to a gene: 12. This CDR3 contains 15 residues. The CDR3 loop reads CASSISSGLIYEQYF. Written as DNA, the CDR3 is TGTGCCAGCAGCATTTCTAGCGGTTTAATTTACGAGCAGTACTTC.

The rearrangement links TRBV2 to TRBJ1-6; D not resolved. The CDR3 totals 13 residues. CDR1 and CDR2 from the germline V gene are SNHLY and FYNNEI. The V end was cut by 5 bases, the J end by 6 bases, with 8 bases between. The CDR3 reads CASSIQINSPLHF. The CDR3 nucleotides read TGTGCCAGCAGTATCCAAATTAATTCACCCCTCCACTTT.

This clonotype has a handful of counts. V is TRBV6-1 and J is TRBJ2-2; D is unresolved. The germline V gene has CDR1 MNHNS and CDR2 SASEGT. The V and J ends lost 6 bases and 5 bases respectively, with 10 bases between them. CDR3 length: 13 residues. The CDR3 reads CASSPGETGELFF. The CDR3 DNA sequence: TGTGCCAGCAGCCCGGGTGAGACCGGGGAGCTGTTTTTT.

This clonotype occurred many times. Since a much larger clone is just one base distant, this may be a read error. The gene calls are TRBV6-2 or TRBV6-3 and TRBJ2-7; tentative D call: TRBD1 (6 bases). Germline V gene lookup returns CDR1 MNHEY and CDR2 SVGEGT. The CDR3 is 14 residues long. V dropped 2 bases and J dropped 0 bases, with 8 bases sitting between them. Written as DNA, the CDR3 is TGTGCCAGCAGTTACGCGGACAGCTCCTACGAGCAGTACTTC. Amino acid sequence: CASSYADSSYEQYF.

This clonotype was counted ten times or more. The chain is built from TRBV11-1 and TRBJ1-1, with 7 bases that match TRBD1. The ends lost 5 bases at V and 0 bases at J; junction bases unmatched: 12. CDR1 is SGHAT, CDR2 FQDESV, per germline (reference sequence). The CDR3 is 17 residues long. CDR3 DNA sequence: TGTGCCAGCAGCGGTATCCCAAGGGGGACAGTGAACACTGAAGCTTTCTTT. Its protein is CASSGIPRGTVNTEAFF.

This clonotype was observed many times. This chain connects TRBV6-1 to TRBJ1-1; the match to TRBD1 covers 7 bases. The CDR3 extends over 13 amino acids. Per germline, CDR1 MNHNS and CDR2 SASEGT. The J segment lost 11 bases and the V segment lost 2 bases, leaving 8 bases of the junction unmatched. The CDR3 DNA sequence: TGTGCCAGCAGTGAAACCGGACAGGATCGGGCTTTCTTT. This translates into CASSETGQDRAFF.

Ten or more counts support this clonotype. V gene TRBV11-2 combines with J gene TRBJ2-5; TRBD1 or TRBD2 may be the D gene (5 bases each). This CDR3 is built from 17 residues. V was clipped by 4 bases and J by 5 bases, with 23 bases between them. The germline V gene encodes CDR1 SGHAT and CDR2 FQNNGV. CDR3 bases: TGTGCCAGCAGCTCACCACCGGGACGGAGCCGAGGGGAGACCCAGTACTTC. Translating gives CASSSPPGRSRGETQYF.

This clonotype was counted ten times or more. The rearrangement uses TRBV11-2 and TRBJ1-2; a weak D match, TRBD1 (6 bases). Between the trimmed V and J ends, which lost 4 bases and 8 bases, there was a span of 17 bases. CDR3 length: 14 amino acids. CDR1 and CDR2 from the germline V gene are SGHAT and FQNNGV. The CDR3 sequence is CASSSPRGAIGYTF. The CDR3 coding sequence is TGTGCCAGCAGCTCCCCCCGGGGGGCAATCGGCTACACCTTC.

This clonotype was observed many times. The V call is TRBV6-5, the J call TRBJ2-5; TRBD1 might be the D (6 bases). This CDR3 is 14 amino acids long. Germline V gives CDR1 MNHEY, CDR2 SVGAGI. Deletions cut 0 bases from V and 5 bases from J, with 10 bases between. CDR3 sequence reads: CASSYSSGAETQYF. CDR3 bases: TGTGCCAGCAGTTACTCGTCAGGGGCCGAGACCCAGTACTTC.

This clonotype was seen a single time. A much larger clone lies a single base off, so this may be a read error. The genes are TRBV2 and TRBJ1-6; D unclear. The CDR3 loop spans 12 amino acids. V was clipped by 7 bases and J by 8 bases, with 9 bases between them. Germline V gene lookup returns CDR1 SNHLY and CDR2 FYNNEI. The CDR3 sequence: CASIRLDSPLHF. Written as DNA, the CDR3 is TGTGCCAGCATACGCCTCGATTCACCCCTCCACTTT.

The sample holds many counts of this clonotype. This CDR3 reads CASSIVGKGAGQPQHF. In DNA, the CDR3 is TGTGCCAGTAGTATAGTTGGGAAGGGGGCAGGGCAGCCCCAGCATTTT. This rearrangement joins TRBV19 to TRBJ1-5; 7 nucleotides match TRBD1. The germline gives CDR1 LNHDA, CDR2 SQIVND (reference sequence). Trimming at V came to 1 base and at J to 7 bases, leaving 10 bases not matched to a gene. This CDR3 has 16 residues.

This clonotype was counted at least ten times. This chain uses TRBV6-1 with TRBJ2-7, with 7 bases that match TRBD2. The J segment lost 0 bases and the V segment lost 2 bases, leaving 10 bases of the junction unmatched. CDR1 is MNHNS and CDR2 is SASEGT in the germline V gene. The CDR3 runs to 17 residues. CDR3 region: CASSEWVSGALSYEQYF. The DNA for the CDR3 is TGTGCCAGCAGTGAATGGGTAAGCGGGGCGCTCTCCTACGAGCAGTACTTC.

The chain combines TRBV7-9 with TRBJ1-2; D unclear. The CDR3 runs 11 residues. The germline gives CDR1 SEHNR, CDR2 FQNEAQ (reference sequence). V was clipped by 4 bases and J by 10 bases, with 10 bases between them. The CDR3 protein is CASSSRGYYTF. The CDR3, as DNA: TGTGCCAGCAGCTCCCGGGGATACTACACCTTC.

This clonotype came up many times. V and J are TRBV29-1 and TRBJ2-7; a weak D match, TRBD2 (5 bases). Trimming left V 5 bases short and J 7 bases short, with 18 bases between. Germline CDR1 is SQVTM and CDR2 is ANQGSEA. CDR3 length: 13 residues. CDR3 coding DNA: TGCAGCGTTTTGGCAGGATGGTCGGGAGAGCAGTACTTC. As protein: CSVLAGWSGEQYF.

The chain employs TRBV19 and TRBJ2-4; D is perhaps TRBD2 (6 bases). The ends were cut back, 1 base at V and 0 bases at J, with 10 bases in the middle. Per germline, CDR1 LNHDA and CDR2 SQIVND (reference sequence). The CDR3 runs 16 residues. The chain's CDR3 is CASSIVAGGAKNIQYF. The CDR3 DNA is TGTGCCAGTAGTATAGTTGCCGGGGGAGCCAAAAACATTCAGTACTTC.

This clonotype was recorded a few times. This chain connects TRBV25-1 to TRBJ2-5; a weak D match, TRBD1 (5 bases). The CDR3 has 14 amino acids. Germline CDR1 and CDR2: MGHDK and SYGVNS. Deletions cut 6 bases from V and 2 bases from J, with 13 bases between. CDR3 sequence (DNA): TGTGCCAGCAGAGGGGTCGGCGGTCAAGAGACCCAGTACTTC. It translates to CASRGVGGQETQYF. The whole variable domain, remainder taken from reference TRBV25-1 and TRBJ2-5, is EADIYQTPRYLVIGTGKKITLECSQTMGHDKMYWYQQDPGMELHLIHYSYGVNSTEKGDLSSESTVSRIRTEHFPLTLESARPSHTSQYLCASRGVGGQETQYFGPGTRLLVL.

V gene TRBV12-3 or TRBV12-4 combines with J gene TRBJ1-2, with D maybe TRBD1 (5 bases). This CDR3 spans 13 amino acids. Trimming shortened V by 6 bases and J by 3 bases, and 11 bases separated the two germline ends. The CDR3 DNA reads TGTGCCAGCAGGGACACGATGGACTATGGCTACACCTTC. This encodes CASRDTMDYGYTF.

This clonotype appeared many times. The CDR3 sequence: CASSFTVHSMNTEAFF. The CDR3 DNA is TGTGCCAGCAGTTTTACCGTCCATTCAATGAACACTGAAGCTTTCTTT. This chain connects TRBV12-3 or TRBV12-4 to TRBJ1-1, with D uncertain. V lost 3 bases to trimming and J lost 0 bases, with 14 bases between them. The CDR3 extends over 16 amino acids.

The table lists this clonotype with many counts. The CDR3 nucleotides read TGTGCCAGCAGTTACTCTAGCTCCACTGAAGCTTTCTTT. This translates into CASSYSSSTEAFF. The chain links TRBV6-5 to TRBJ1-1; D is uncertain. This CDR3 comprises 13 residues. The V end lost 0 bases, the J end lost 4 bases, and 6 bases lay between the germline ends. Germline V gene data show CDR1 as MNHEY and CDR2 as SVGAGI.

Many counts were recorded for this clonotype. V usage is TRBV5-1 and J usage is TRBJ1-1; D remains ambiguous. This CDR3 is 14 amino acids long. Germline CDR1 and CDR2: SGHRS and YFSETQ. Trimming took off 5 bases at V and 0 bases at J, with 11 bases between the two ends. DNA of the CDR3: TGCGCCAGCAGTCGGAACGGAATGAACACTGAAGCTTTCTTT. Translated: CASSRNGMNTEAFF.

This chain joins TRBV6-2 or TRBV6-3 and TRBJ2-7, with 8 bases fitting TRBD2. Germline V gives CDR1 MNHEY, CDR2 SVGEGT. J lost 3 bases, V lost 6 bases, and 13 bases had no gene match. CDR3 length: 16 residues. CDR3 DNA sequence: TGTGCCAGCAGGAACTCGGAAAAGCGGGGGAGCTACGAGCAGTACTTC. Its protein is CASRNSEKRGSYEQYF.

In this sample, this clonotype turned up many times. V gene TRBV5-1 combines with J gene TRBJ1-1; D not certain. The CDR3 extends over 14 amino acids. The germline V gene encodes CDR1 SGHRS and CDR2 YFSETQ. The V and J ends lost 4 bases and 2 bases respectively, with 12 bases between them. In nucleotides, the CDR3 is TGCGCCAGCAGCGCGCGCACGGGTAACACTGAAGCTTTCTTT. Translating it yields CASSARTGNTEAFF.

This clonotype was counted between two and nine times. The chain is built from TRBV20-1 and TRBJ1-1, with D possibly TRBD1 on 5 matching bases. Germline assignment: CDR1 DFQATT and CDR2 SNEGSKA (reference sequence). The CDR3 extends over 15 amino acids. V shed 3 bases and J shed 1 base, with 15 bases lying between them. In DNA form, the CDR3 reads TGCAGTGCTAGGCCCCCCGGGGGGTGGAACACTGAAGCTTTCTTT. Its translation: CSARPPGGWNTEAFF.

This chain joins TRBV6-2 or TRBV6-3 and TRBJ2-5; possibly TRBD1 or TRBD2 for D (6 bases each). Germline values: CDR1 MNHEY, CDR2 SVGEGT. V was pared by 0 bases and J by 5 bases, with 13 bases between. This CDR3 spans 15 amino acids. Written as DNA, the CDR3 is TGTGCCAGCAGTTACTCGATGGGGGGCGCGGAGACCCAGTACTTC. It translates to CASSYSMGGAETQYF.